This TCR beta chain derives from a study of monozygotic twins with inflammatory bowel disease. The CDR3 totals 16 residues. The germline CDR1 and CDR2 sequences are DFQATT and SNEGSKA (reference sequence). One entry per CDR3 protein, without DNA, is what TCRdb gives after re-calling the 5' RACE reads. In all, the sample yields approximately 100,000 distinct CDR3 sequences. The specimen sequenced was blood. The source of this sequence is a human donor with ulcerative colitis or Crohn's disease, or a healthy co-twin of an affected twin (not recorded which). The chain employs TRBV20-1 and TRBJ2-1; the TRBD2 assignment by TCRdb is unverifiable without DNA. The chain's CDR3 is CSARKGTSGNLDEQFF.